Presented here are 18 T cell receptor beta chains from one specimen sequenced in a study of CD8 T cells in Susac syndrome. It was with random hexamers that roughly 0.5 to 1 ug RNA was reverse transcribed. TCRdb re-called the immunoSEQ multiplex PCR reads through MiXCR, storing one row per CDR3 protein. The repertoire holds approximately 120,000 distinct CDR3 sequences, with more than 75% as singletons. Sequenced input: CD8+ T cells from PBMCs. These receptors were collected from a human donor with multiple sclerosis.

CDR3 loop: CASSLSLGDTEAFF. In nucleotides, the CDR3 is TGTGCCAGCAGCTTATCGCTTGGGGACACTGAAGCTTTCTTT. This chain links TRBV6-2 or TRBV6-3 with TRBJ1-1; D is ambiguous. Trimming took off 6 bases at V and 3 bases at J, with 14 bases between the two ends. The CDR3 length is 14 residues. Germline V gene lookup returns CDR1 MNHEY and CDR2 SVGEGT.

The CDR3 protein is CASSVAPSNQPQHF. In nucleotides, the CDR3 is TGTGCCAGCAGCGTAGCTCCTAGCAATCAGCCCCAGCATTTT. The J gene is TRBJ1-5, the V gene TRBV9; D remains ambiguous. The CDR3 extends over 14 amino acids. Per the germline V gene, CDR1 is SGDLS and CDR2 is YYNGEE. The ends were cut back, 0 bases at V and 0 bases at J, with 4 bases in the middle. The full variable domain, in which reference TRBV9 and TRBJ1-5 provide the parts outside the CDR3, is DSGVTQTPKHLITATGQRVTLRCSPRSGDLSVYWYQQSLDQGLQFLIQYYNGEERAKGNILERFSAQQFPDLHSELNLSSLELGDSALYFCASSVAPSNQPQHFGDGTRLSIL.

V usage is TRBV6-2 or TRBV6-3 and J usage is TRBJ1-4; D not certain. The germline gives CDR1 MNHEY, CDR2 SVGEGT. CDR3 length: 12 amino acids. V was shortened by 5 bases and J by 8 bases, with 9 bases between the two germline ends. The CDR3 nucleotides read TGTGCCAGCAGTCCGACGGTAGAAAAACTGTTTTTT. Protein: CASSPTVEKLFF.

The V gene is TRBV19, the J gene TRBJ2-2; no clear D. The germline CDR1 and CDR2 sequences are LNHDA and SQIVND (reference sequence). This CDR3 spans 16 amino acids. V lost 3 bases to trimming and J lost 8 bases, with 19 bases between them. The chain's CDR3 is CASSIVTIRELGELFF. As DNA, the CDR3 is TGTGCCAGTAGTATTGTTACTATCCGCGAACTTGGGGAGCTGTTTTTT.

This chain connects TRBV2 to TRBJ2-7; no clear D. The germline CDR1 and CDR2 sequences are SNHLY and FYNNEI. This CDR3 comprises 14 residues. V dropped 4 bases and J dropped 3 bases, with 13 bases sitting between them. CDR3 region: CASSVISLGYEQYF. The CDR3, as DNA: TGTGCCAGCAGTGTAATCAGCCTGGGCTACGAGCAGTACTTC.

The chain recombines TRBV15 with TRBJ2-1; 8 nucleotides agree with TRBD1. Germline lookup yields CDR1 LNHNV and CDR2 YYDKDF (reference sequence). This CDR3 has 13 amino acids. Unmatched junction bases numbered 4, after V lost 3 bases and J lost 9 bases. The CDR3 bases are TGTGCCACCAGCAGCGGACAGGGAATTGAGCAGTTCTTC. It translates to CATSSGQGIEQFF.

V gene TRBV6-5 combines with J gene TRBJ1-4; weak D call: TRBD1 (5 bases). The germline V gene encodes CDR1 MNHEY and CDR2 SVGAGI. V lost 10 bases to trimming and J lost 8 bases, with 20 bases between them. The CDR3 contains 14 residues. CDR3 sequence: CATSVGTAREKLFF. The CDR3 coding sequence is TGTGCCACGAGTGTTGGGACGGCCCGCGAAAAACTGTTTTTT.

Here the CDR3 reads CASSSRDPYNEQFF. In nucleotides, the CDR3 is TGTGCCAGTAGTAGCAGGGACCCTTACAATGAGCAGTTCTTC. This chain links TRBV19 with TRBJ2-1, with D perhaps TRBD1 or TRBD2 (5 bases each). This CDR3 is 14 amino acids long. V lost 4 bases to trimming and J lost 4 bases, with 11 bases between them. Germline CDR1 LNHDA, CDR2 SQIVND (reference sequence).

The CDR3 DNA reads TGTGCCAGCAGTTTTCTGGGAGTTTCGAGTCCCTATGGCTACACCTTC. Its translation is CASSFLGVSSPYGYTF. The chain is built from TRBV27 and TRBJ1-2; D is ambiguous. Trimming removed 3 bases at V and 4 bases at J, with 18 bases between. Germline values: CDR1 MNHEY, CDR2 SMNVEV (reference sequence). This CDR3 spans 16 amino acids.

The V call is TRBV3-1, the J call TRBJ2-1; D not certain. The CDR3 runs to 17 residues. The V gene lost 0 bases and the J gene lost 0 bases, with 12 bases spanning the gap. Per the germline V gene, CDR1 is LGHDT and CDR2 is YNNKEL (reference sequence). The CDR3 region is CASSQDPEASSYNEQFF. For the CDR3, the DNA is TGTGCCAGCAGCCAAGATCCCGAGGCGAGCTCCTACAATGAGCAGTTCTTC.

The V gene is TRBV13, the J gene TRBJ2-5; D gene uncertain. This CDR3 has 14 residues. Trimming took off 2 bases at V and 4 bases at J, with 11 bases between the two ends. Germline CDR1 and CDR2: PRHDT and FYEKMQ (reference sequence). CDR3 coding DNA: TGTGCCAGCAGCTTAACGCGGTCCGGAGAGACCCAGTACTTC. The encoded protein is CASSLTRSGETQYF.

The genes are TRBV27 and TRBJ2-7, with a possible D match to TRBD2 (6 bases). Germline CDR1 is MNHEY and CDR2 is SMNVEV (reference sequence). The CDR3 runs to 13 residues. Trimming left V 5 bases short and J 3 bases short, with 11 bases between. The CDR3 DNA reads as TGTGCCAGCAGTCCCATTAGCGGCTACGAGCAGTACTTC. It specifies CASSPISGYEQYF.

The chain has TRBV9 and TRBJ2-7; tentatively, D is TRBD2 (7 bases). Germline CDR1 reads SGDLS; CDR2 reads YYNGEE. Deletions cut 7 bases from V and 5 bases from J, with 13 bases between. CDR3 size: 12 residues. The CDR3 nucleotides read TGTGCCAGCGGAAGCGGGGACAACGAGCAGTACTTC. Translation gives CASGSGDNEQYF.

This chain connects TRBV19 to TRBJ2-7; 8 positions agree with TRBD2. This CDR3 spans 14 amino acids. Per germline, CDR1 LNHDA and CDR2 SQIVND (reference sequence). V shed 3 bases, J shed 6 bases, and the junction held 7 bases outside the gene matches. The CDR3 reads CASSIEAGVLEQYF. DNA of the CDR3: TGTGCCAGTAGTATTGAAGCGGGAGTGCTCGAGCAGTACTTC.

The J gene is TRBJ2-2, the V gene TRBV12-3 or TRBV12-4, with D possibly matching TRBD2 (6 bases). V was pared by 3 bases and J by 10 bases, with 9 bases between. The length of the CDR3 is 12 residues. CDR3 in DNA: TGTGCCAGCAGTTTGGGAGGATCGGAGCTGTTTTTT. Protein: CASSLGGSELFF.

J is TRBJ2-2 and V is TRBV5-8; 7 bases align to TRBD1. CDR1 is SGHTS and CDR2 is YDEGEE in the germline V gene. The CDR3 is 16 residues long. V shed 4 bases and J 3 bases; nucleotides not matched to a gene: 9. The CDR3 nucleotides are TGTGCCAGCAGCAAAGACAGGGCTTTATACACCGGGGAGCTGTTTTTT. This sequence encodes CASSKDRALYTGELFF.

The chain recombines TRBV20-1 with TRBJ2-2; D is uncertain. This CDR3 is built from 12 residues. V was pared by 5 bases and J by 1 base, with 5 bases between. Germline V gene data show CDR1 as DFQATT and CDR2 as SNEGSKA (reference sequence). The CDR3 nucleotides are TGCAGTGCTCACGAGAACACCGGGGAGCTGTTTTTT. Its translation is CSAHENTGELFF.

J is TRBJ2-1 and V is TRBV9; 8 nucleotides agree with TRBD1. Germline CDR1 reads SGDLS; CDR2 reads YYNGEE. V dropped 4 bases and J dropped 5; count of bases not matched to a gene: 5. CDR3 length: 14 amino acids. The CDR3 loop is CASSNRGIDNEQFF. The DNA of the CDR3 is TGTGCCAGCAGCAACAGGGGGATAGACAATGAGCAGTTCTTC.